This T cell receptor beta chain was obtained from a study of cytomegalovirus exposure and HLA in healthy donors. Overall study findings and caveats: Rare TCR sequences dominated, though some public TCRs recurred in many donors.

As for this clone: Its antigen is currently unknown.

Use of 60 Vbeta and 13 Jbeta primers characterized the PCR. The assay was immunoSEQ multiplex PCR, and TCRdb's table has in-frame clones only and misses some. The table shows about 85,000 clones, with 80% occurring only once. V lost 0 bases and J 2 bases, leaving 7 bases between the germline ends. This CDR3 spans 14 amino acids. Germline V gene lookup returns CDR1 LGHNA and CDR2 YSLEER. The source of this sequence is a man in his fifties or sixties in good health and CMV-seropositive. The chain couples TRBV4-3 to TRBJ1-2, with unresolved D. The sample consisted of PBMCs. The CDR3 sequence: CASSQDDKNYGYTF. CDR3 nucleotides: TGCGCCAGCAGCCAAGACGACAAGAACTATGGCTACACCTTC.